This T cell receptor beta chain derives from a study of T-cell memory formation after mild COVID-19. Study observations and caveats: Proof of SARS-CoV-2 specificity was absent for the second-wave clones that crested on day 37.

The CDR3 extends over 15 amino acids. Germline lookup yields CDR1 SGHRS and CDR2 YFSETQ. Trimming pared 5 bases from V and 0 bases from J, leaving 11 bases between. The TCR alpha and TCR beta cDNA libraries, bearing sample barcodes and UMIs, were generated by 5'RACE using constant-segment primers. One entry per CDR3 protein, called by TCRdb with MiXCR from the 5' RACE reads. The sample has around 320,000 distinct CDR3 sequences, roughly an eighth seen once. This clonotype was picked up many times. Its target is unknown. Sequencing used PBMCs or a T cell subset sorted from them (not recorded which). This clonotype was obtained from a man aged 18-30 years who had mild COVID-19 (a few samples of this study predate the infection). Cell type and time point are not known. The V gene is TRBV5-1, the J gene TRBJ2-2; D is ambiguous. The CDR3 sequence is CASRKAGTNTGELFF. In DNA form, the CDR3 reads TGCGCCAGCAGAAAAGCTGGAACGAACACCGGGGAGCTGTTTTTT. Variable domain in full (rest from reference TRBV5-1 and TRBJ2-2): KAGVTQTPRYLIKTRGQQVTLSCSPISGHRSVSWYQQTPGQGLQFLFEYFSETQRNKGNFPGRFSGRQFSNSRSEMNVSTLELGDSALYLCASRKAGTNTGELFFGEGSRLTVL.